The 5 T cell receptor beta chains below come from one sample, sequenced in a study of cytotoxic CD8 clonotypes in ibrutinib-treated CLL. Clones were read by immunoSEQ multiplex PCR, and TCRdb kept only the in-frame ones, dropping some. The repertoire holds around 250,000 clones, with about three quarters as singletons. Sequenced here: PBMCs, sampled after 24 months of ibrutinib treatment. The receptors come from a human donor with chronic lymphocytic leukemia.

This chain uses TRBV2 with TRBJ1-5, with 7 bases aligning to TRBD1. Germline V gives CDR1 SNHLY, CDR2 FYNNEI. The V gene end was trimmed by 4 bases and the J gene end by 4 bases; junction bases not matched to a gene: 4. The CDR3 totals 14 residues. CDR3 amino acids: CASSAGTANQPQHF. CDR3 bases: TGTGCCAGCAGTGCCGGGACAGCTAATCAGCCCCAGCATTTT.

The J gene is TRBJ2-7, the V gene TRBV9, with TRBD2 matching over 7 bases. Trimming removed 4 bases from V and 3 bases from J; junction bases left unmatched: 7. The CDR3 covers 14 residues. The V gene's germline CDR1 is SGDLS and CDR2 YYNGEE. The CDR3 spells CASSQGQRDYEQYF. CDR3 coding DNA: TGTGCCAGCAGCCAAGGCCAGCGGGACTACGAGCAGTACTTC.

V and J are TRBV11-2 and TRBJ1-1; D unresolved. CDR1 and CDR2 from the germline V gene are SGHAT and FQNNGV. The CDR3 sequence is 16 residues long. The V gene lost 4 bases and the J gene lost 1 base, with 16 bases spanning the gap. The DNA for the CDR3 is TGTGCCAGCAGCTCCTGGACTCTTCGGACGAACACTGAAGCTTTCTTT. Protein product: CASSSWTLRTNTEAFF.

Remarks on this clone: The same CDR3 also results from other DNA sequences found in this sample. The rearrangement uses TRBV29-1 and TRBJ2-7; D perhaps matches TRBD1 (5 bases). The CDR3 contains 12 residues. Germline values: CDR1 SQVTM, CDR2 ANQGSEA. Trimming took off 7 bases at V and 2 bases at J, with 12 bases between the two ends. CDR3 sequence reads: CSARQGPYEQYF. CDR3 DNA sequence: TGCAGCGCCCGGCAGGGTCCCTACGAGCAGTACTTC.

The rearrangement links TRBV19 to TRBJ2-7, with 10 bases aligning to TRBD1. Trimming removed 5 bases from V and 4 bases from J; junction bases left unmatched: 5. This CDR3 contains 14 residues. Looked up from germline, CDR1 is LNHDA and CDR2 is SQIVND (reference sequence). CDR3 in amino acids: CASSRGQGGYEQYF. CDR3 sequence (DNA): TGTGCCAGTAGTCGCGGACAGGGGGGGTACGAGCAGTACTTC.